This T cell receptor (beta chain) came from a study of blood T cell repertoires in COVID-19. Looking at the study overall: PBMCs, B-cell-depleted T cells, or T cells provided the cDNA or gDNA that made up the material.

Source study methods: Quantification of nucleated cells was approximated via reference gene primer amplification. Data came from immunoSEQ multiplex PCR; TCRdb stores just in-frame clones and leaves some out. The D gene and trimming were derived from the DNA, and the V and J assignments and clone size from that table. The repertoire has 40,000 to 60,000 clones, roughly 84% of them found once; the top ten carry around 6.4%. Germline CDR1 and CDR2: LNHDA and SQIVND (reference sequence). This CDR3 spans 15 amino acids. After removal of 4 bases from V and 4 bases from J, the junction contained 7 bases not matched to a gene.

The specimen was peripheral blood. The TCR originated in a woman aged 60-75 years with acute or convalescent COVID-19. The V and J genes are TRBV19 and TRBJ1-1, with 9 bases that match TRBD1. CDR3 DNA sequence: TGTGCCAGTAGTACACAACAGGGGGCAGGCACTGAAGCTTTCTTT. Translated: CASSTQQGAGTEAFF. The full variable domain, completed using reference TRBV19 and TRBJ1-1, is DGGITQSPKYLFRKEGQNVTLSCEQNLNHDAMYWYRQDPGQGLRLIYYSQIVNDFQKGDIAEGYSVSREKKESFPLTVTSAQKNPTAFYLCASSTQQGAGTEAFFGQGTRLTVV.